These T cell receptor beta chains were read from a single sample in a study of neoadjuvant nivolumab and ipilimumab in lung cancer. The method was immunoSEQ multiplex PCR; TCRdb's version includes in-frame clones alone and lacks a portion of them. Of 9,700 or so clones in the sample, roughly 80% were seen once. Material: tumor tissue, obtained after neoadjuvant nivolumab, alone or with ipilimumab, at or shortly before surgery. All receptors come from an adult with non-small cell lung cancer. Some clones in this sample may be carry-over from other donors' samples. The CDR3 runs from the conserved cysteine through the conserved F or W. A D gene is named only where the DNA matches it firmly. Clone size appears in some rows only: once, few, many, or a class for an expanded clone.

CASKAFYEQYF	TGTGCCAGCAAGGCTTTCTACGAGCAGTACTTC	.	TRBV27	once	TRBJ2-7
CASSLAAGRGDYGYTF	TGCGCCAGCAGCTTGGCGGCAGGTAGGGGAGACTATGGCTACACCTTC	.	TRBV5-1	.	TRBJ1-2
CASSQPGQGAYEQYF	TGTGCCAGCAGCCAGCCGGGACAGGGGGCCTACGAGCAGTACTTC	TRBD1	TRBV7-8	once	TRBJ2-7
CAWSLLGGSTPYEQYF	TGTGCCTGGAGTCTCCTGGGGGGTTCCACACCCTACGAGCAGTACTTC	.	TRBV30	.	TRBJ2-7
CASSFSTGGTDTQYF	TGTGCCAGCAGCTTTTCCACAGGGGGCACAGATACGCAGTATTTT	TRBD1	TRBV5-4	large	TRBJ2-3
CASSLAGTGGYEQYF	TGTGCCAGCAGCTTGGCTGGGACAGGGGGCTACGAGCAGTACTTC	TRBD1	TRBV5-4	.	TRBJ2-7
CASSLRERSDTQYF	TGTGCCAGCAGCTTGCGGGAGCGGTCGGATACGCAGTATTTT	.	TRBV5-4	once	TRBJ2-3
CASSLVPGQGGEQYF	TGTGCCAGCAGCTTGGTCCCCGGACAGGGTGGCGAGCAGTACTTC	TRBD1	TRBV5-6	.	TRBJ2-7
CASKSRQGATYEQYF	TGTGCCAGCAAGTCCAGACAGGGGGCAACCTACGAGCAGTACTTC	TRBD1	TRBV6-5	.	TRBJ2-7
CAGTGGLNQPQHF	TGTGCCGGTACAGGGGGCCTGAATCAGCCCCAGCATTTT	TRBD1	TRBV28	.	TRBJ1-5
CAIRPGSGANVLTF	TGTGCCATCAGACCAGGGTCCGGGGCCAACGTCCTGACTTTC	.	TRBV10-3	.	TRBJ2-6
CASSSERNNRAHEQFF	TGTGCCAGCAGTTCAGAGCGGAATAATAGGGCCCATGAGCAGTTCTTC	.	TRBV6-5	.	TRBJ2-1
CASSLDDRENTIYF	TGTGCCAGCAGCTTAGATGACAGGGAGAACACCATATATTTT	TRBD1	TRBV7-2	.	TRBJ1-3
CASSLATATLSYEQYF	TGTGCCAGCAGTTTGGCGACAGCGACCCTCTCCTACGAGCAGTACTTC	.	TRBV27	.	TRBJ2-7
CASSETGAYGYTF	TGTGCCAGCAGCGAAACAGGGGCCTATGGCTACACCTTC	TRBD1	TRBV5-6	few	TRBJ1-2
CASSLEGRQLTEAFF	TGTGCCAGCAGCTTAGAGGGCCGACAGCTCACTGAAGCTTTCTTT	.	TRBV11-2	.	TRBJ1-1
CASSRGTSGVYEQYF	TGCGCCAGCAGCCGGGGGACTAGCGGGGTGTACGAGCAGTACTTC	TRBD2	TRBV4-3	.	TRBJ2-7
CASSYSGRGTYEQYF	TGTGCCAGCAGTTACTCCGGCAGGGGAACCTACGAGCAGTACTTC	.	TRBV6-5	.	TRBJ2-7
CASRLAGSYEQYF	TGTGCCAGCAGACTAGCGGGTTCCTACGAGCAGTACTTC	TRBD2	TRBV25-1	.	TRBJ2-7
CAGGGTLHQETQYF	TGTGCCGGGGGGGGCACGCTCCACCAAGAGACCCAGTACTTC	.	TRBV2	.	TRBJ2-5
CASSLGLAGGLKETQYF	TGCGCCAGCAGCTTGGGACTAGCGGGTGGTCTAAAAGAGACCCAGTACTTC	TRBD2	TRBV5-1	.	TRBJ2-5
CASSLGDRDDYEQYF	TGCGCCAGCAGCTTGGGGGACAGAGACGACTACGAGCAGTACTTC	TRBD1	TRBV5-1	once	TRBJ2-7
CASSLTPSGYGYTF	TGTGCCAGCAGCCTTACACCGAGTGGGTATGGCTACACCTTC	.	TRBV6-5	.	TRBJ1-2
CASSGTILAGANTGELFF	TGCGCCAGCAGCGGGACCATCTTAGCGGGAGCGAACACCGGGGAGCTGTTTTTT	TRBD2	TRBV5-1	.	TRBJ2-2
CASSPQKGTGDYEQYF	TGTGCCAGCAGCCCACAAAAGGGGACAGGAGATTACGAGCAGTACTTC	TRBD1	TRBV11-2	medium-sized	TRBJ2-7
CASSPTGTGTHGRETQYF	TGTGCCAGCAGCCCCACCGGGACAGGGACGCACGGACGAGAGACCCAGTACTTC	TRBD1	TRBV11-2	.	TRBJ2-5
CASSLGELAGIYEQYF	TGTGCCAGCAGCTTGGGGGAACTAGCGGGAATCTACGAGCAGTACTTC	TRBD2	TRBV11-1	few	TRBJ2-7
CASRTSGAFAGELFF	TGCGCCAGCAGGACTAGTGGTGCATTCGCCGGGGAGCTGTTTTTT	.	TRBV10-2	.	TRBJ2-2
CGSGGYEQYF	TGTGGGTCAGGGGGCTACGAGCAGTACTTC	TRBD1	TRBV6-1	.	TRBJ2-7
CASSLAALIGYTF	TGTGCCAGCAGCTTGGCAGCCCTAATCGGCTACACCTTC	.	TRBV7-2	.	TRBJ1-2
CASSTRQAQAEAFF	TGTGCCAGCAGTACCCGACAGGCTCAAGCTGAAGCTTTCTTT	.	TRBV27	.	TRBJ1-1
CASSLQGDYGYTF	TGTGCCAGCTCACTACAGGGTGACTATGGCTACACCTTC	.	TRBV18	.	TRBJ1-2
CASSLAPYSSRATTDTQYF	TGCGCCAGCAGCTTGGCCCCTTATTCGTCCCGAGCAACCACAGATACGCAGTATTTT	.	TRBV5-1	.	TRBJ2-3
CASSPITGDGDTQYF	TGTGCCAGCTCACCAATCACCGGGGATGGAGATACGCAGTATTTT	.	TRBV18	.	TRBJ2-3
CASSHGLAGGTDTQYF	TGCGCCAGCAGCCATGGACTAGCGGGGGGCACAGATACGCAGTATTTT	TRBD2	TRBV5-1	.	TRBJ2-3
CASSEGQHYGYTF	TGTGCCAGCAGTGAGGGACAGCACTATGGCTACACCTTC	TRBD1	TRBV25-1	.	TRBJ1-2
CATGQGAYEQYF	TGTGCCACAGGACAGGGGGCCTACGAGCAGTACTTC	TRBD1	TRBV5-6	.	TRBJ2-7
CASSQDTVSEAFF	TGTGCCAGCAGCCAAGATACGGTCAGTGAAGCTTTCTTT	.	TRBV4-2	.	TRBJ1-1
CSVENRGEQYF	TGCAGCGTCGAAAACAGGGGCGAGCAGTACTTC	TRBD1	TRBV29-1	.	TRBJ2-7
CASRTAYGYTF	TGTGCCAGCCGCACTGCCTATGGCTACACCTTC	.	TRBV2	few	TRBJ1-2
CASSVGAGGGEKLFF	TGTGCCAGCAGCGTAGGGGCAGGGGGAGGAGAAAAACTGTTTTTT	TRBD1	TRBV9	.	TRBJ1-4
CASSLVLTGTVSYEQYF	TGTGCCAGCAGCTTAGTACTTACCGGGACCGTCTCCTACGAGCAGTACTTC	.	TRBV7-2	.	TRBJ2-7
CASSRGTGLDEAFF	TGTGCCAGCAGCCGCGGGACAGGGCTGGATGAAGCTTTCTTT	TRBD1	TRBV11-3	.	TRBJ1-1
CASSAGRNYGYTF	TGTGCCAGCAGCGCGGGACGGAACTATGGCTACACCTTC	.	TRBV5-4	.	TRBJ1-2
CASSRPPGHNSPLHF	TGTGCCAGCTCACGACCCCCGGGGCATAATTCACCCCTCCACTTT	.	TRBV18	large	TRBJ1-6
CASYRQGNPYEQYF	TGTGCCAGCTATAGACAGGGAAACCCCTACGAGCAGTACTTC	TRBD1	TRBV2	.	TRBJ2-7
CATSRDRGETQYF	TGTGCCACCAGCAGAGATCGGGGAGAGACCCAGTACTTC	.	TRBV15	.	TRBJ2-5
CASSPSPSPGAGYTF	TGCGCCAGCAGCCCCTCGCCATCCCCAGGGGCCGGCTACACCTTC	.	TRBV4-1	.	TRBJ1-2
CASSLDRGLAGTEAFF	TGTGCCAGCAGCTTGGATAGGGGGCTAGCGGGTACTGAAGCTTTCTTT	TRBD1	TRBV5-5	.	TRBJ1-1
CASSYAPSEQYF	TGTGCCAGCAGTTACGCGCCCTCCGAGCAGTACTTC	.	TRBV6-6	.	TRBJ2-7
CASSPMGANVLTF	TGTGCCAGCAGCCCTATGGGGGCCAACGTCCTGACTTTC	.	TRBV6-5	.	TRBJ2-6